A selection of T cell receptor beta chains follows, all from one sample in a study of blood T cell repertoires in COVID-19. Here immunoSEQ multiplex PCR was the method, and the copy in TCRdb shows in-frame clones only, minus some. The sample holds about 310,000 clones, roughly 86% seen once. Sequencing input: PBMCs or T cells enriched from blood (not recorded which). The receptors stem from a woman aged 18-35 years who had recovered from COVID-19. CDR3s include the opening cysteine and the closing phenylalanine or tryptophan. Each record gives: V gene, D gene, J gene, clone size, CDR3 protein, CDR3 DNA. A D gene is named only where the DNA matches it firmly. Size is omitted from some rows. Given values are once, few, many or a class for expanded clones.

TRBV7-2	-	TRBJ2-3	once	CASSLAGQTTDTQYF	TGTGCCAGCAGCTTAGCCGGACAGACAACAGATACGCAGTATTTT
TRBV7-9	-	TRBJ1-2	-	CASSLAGQGIFAHGYTF	TGTGCCAGCAGCTTAGCAGGGCAGGGGATCTTTGCGCATGGCTACACCTTC
TRBV4-3	-	TRBJ1-1	-	CASSQRHMNTEAFF	TGCGCCAGCAGCCAAAGACACATGAACACTGAAGCTTTCTTT
TRBV19	TRBD1	TRBJ1-1	-	CASSLDRGMNTEAFF	TGTGCCAGTAGTCTCGACAGGGGAATGAACACTGAAGCTTTCTTT
TRBV4-1	TRBD2	TRBJ2-7	-	CASSQEWSVAGLWQEQYF	TGCGCCAGCAGCCAAGAGTGGTCGGTAGCGGGACTCTGGCAAGAGCAGTACTTC
TRBV14	TRBD2	TRBJ2-5	once	CASSQGLAGVGETQYF	TGTGCCAGCAGCCAAGGACTAGCGGGAGTAGGGGAGACCCAGTACTTC
TRBV28	-	TRBJ2-5	-	CASSLAGAETQYF	TGTGCCAGCAGTTTAGCAGGGGCAGAGACCCAGTACTTC
TRBV18	TRBD1	TRBJ1-4	once	CASSPSGGAERPNEKLFF	TGTGCCAGCTCACCCTCAGGGGGCGCGGAGAGACCGAATGAAAAACTGTTTTTT
TRBV9	TRBD1	TRBJ1-2	-	CASTPSGTGDGYTF	TGTGCCAGCACTCCTAGTGGGACAGGGGATGGCTACACCTTC
TRBV19	-	TRBJ1-2	-	CASSPPRENYGYTF	TGTGCCAGTAGCCCTCCTAGGGAGAACTATGGCTACACCTTC
TRBV7-8	-	TRBJ1-4	-	CASSLVLREKLFF	TGTGCCAGCAGCTTAGTGTTGCGGGAAAAACTGTTTTTT
TRBV7-9	-	TRBJ1-6	few	CASSSLTVSPLHF	TGTGCCAGCAGCTCCTTGACAGTGTCACCCCTCCACTTT
TRBV4-1	TRBD1	TRBJ1-1	-	CASSQATGESTEAFF	TGCGCCAGCAGCCAAGCGACAGGGGAGAGCACTGAAGCTTTCTTT
TRBV27	TRBD1	TRBJ1-5	-	CASSITGQGGNQPQHF	TGTGCCAGCAGCATAACCGGACAGGGTGGCAATCAGCCCCAGCATTTT
TRBV7-3	TRBD1	TRBJ1-2	-	CASSLHTGVGGYTF	TGTGCCAGCAGCTTACATACAGGGGTAGGTGGCTACACCTTC
TRBV21-1	-	TRBJ2-1	-	CASTPKRLAGGPTTYNEQFF	TGTGCCAGCACTCCGAAGCGGCTAGCGGGGGGGCCGACCACCTACAATGAGCAGTTCTTC
TRBV5-1	TRBD1	TRBJ1-1	-	CASSTTGMNTEAFF	TGCGCCAGCAGCACGACAGGGATGAACACTGAAGCTTTCTTT
TRBV28	-	TRBJ1-3	-	CASSSPREWAGNTIYF	TGTGCCAGCAGTTCCCCCCGGGAGTGGGCTGGAAACACCATATATTTT
TRBV28	-	TRBJ1-1	-	CASSHPGTEAFF	TGTGCCAGCAGTCACCCAGGCACTGAAGCTTTCTTT
TRBV28	-	TRBJ1-1	-	CAAREQMNTEAFF	TGTGCCGCCAGAGAACAGATGAACACTGAAGCTTTCTTT
TRBV28	-	TRBJ2-1	-	CASTGSGRGLNEQFF	TGTGCCAGCACGGGGTCGGGCAGGGGCCTCAATGAGCAGTTCTTC
TRBV10-2	-	TRBJ1-4	-	CASGDIEVNEKLFF	TGCGCCAGCGGGGACATCGAAGTTAATGAAAAACTGTTTTTT
TRBV18	-	TRBJ1-1	-	CASSTGRGDTEAFF	TGTGCCAGCTCAACCGGGAGGGGGGACACTGAAGCTTTCTTT
TRBV6-5	TRBD2	TRBJ2-1	once	CASREGLGVDEQFF	TGTGCCAGCAGGGAGGGACTAGGAGTGGATGAGCAGTTCTTC
TRBV28	-	TRBJ2-7	-	CASSFLRGSYEQYF	TGTGCCAGCAGTTTCTTAAGGGGCTCCTACGAGCAGTACTTC
TRBV7-9	TRBD1	TRBJ2-5	-	CASSFQGTGETQYF	TGTGCCAGCAGCTTTCAGGGGACAGGGGAGACCCAGTACTTC
TRBV4-1	TRBD1	TRBJ2-7	-	CASSQGPGQGYEQYF	TGCGCCAGCAGCCAAGGACCGGGACAGGGTTACGAGCAGTACTTC
TRBV9	-	TRBJ1-2	-	CASSVSVESRDGYTF	TGTGCCAGCAGCGTTTCGGTGGAGTCGCGGGATGGCTACACCTTC